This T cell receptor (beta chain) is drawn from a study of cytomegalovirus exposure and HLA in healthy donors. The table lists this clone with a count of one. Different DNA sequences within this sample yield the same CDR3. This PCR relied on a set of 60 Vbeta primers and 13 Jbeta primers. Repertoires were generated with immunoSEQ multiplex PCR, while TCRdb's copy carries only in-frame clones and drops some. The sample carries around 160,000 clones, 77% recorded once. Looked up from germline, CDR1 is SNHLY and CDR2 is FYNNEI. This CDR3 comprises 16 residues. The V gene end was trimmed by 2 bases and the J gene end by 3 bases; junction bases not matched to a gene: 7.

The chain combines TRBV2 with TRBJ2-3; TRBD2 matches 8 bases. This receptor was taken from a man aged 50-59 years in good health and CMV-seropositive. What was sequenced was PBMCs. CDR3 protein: CASSERAGGRTDTQYF. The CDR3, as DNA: TGTGCCAGCAGTGAACGGGCGGGGGGTCGGACAGATACGCAGTATTTT.